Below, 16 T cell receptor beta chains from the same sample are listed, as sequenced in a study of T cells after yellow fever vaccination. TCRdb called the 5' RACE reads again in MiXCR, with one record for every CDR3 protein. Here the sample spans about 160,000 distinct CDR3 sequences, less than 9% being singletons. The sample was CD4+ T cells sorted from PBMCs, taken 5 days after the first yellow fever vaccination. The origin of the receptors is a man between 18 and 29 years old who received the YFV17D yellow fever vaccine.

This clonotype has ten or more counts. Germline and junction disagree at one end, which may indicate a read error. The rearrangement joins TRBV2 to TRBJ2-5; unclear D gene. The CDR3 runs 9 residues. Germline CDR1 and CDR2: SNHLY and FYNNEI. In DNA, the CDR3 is TGTGCCAGCGGGTCCGTGCGGCACTTC. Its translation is CASGSVRHF.

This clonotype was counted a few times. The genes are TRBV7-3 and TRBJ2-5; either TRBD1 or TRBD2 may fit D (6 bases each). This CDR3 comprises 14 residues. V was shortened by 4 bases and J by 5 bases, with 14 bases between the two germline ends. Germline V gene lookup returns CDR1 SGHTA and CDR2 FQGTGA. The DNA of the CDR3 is TGTGCCAGCAGCTACTCGGGGGCGAAGGAGACCCAGTACTTC. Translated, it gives CASSYSGAKETQYF.

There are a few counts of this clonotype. The CDR3: CAWSVERARKPSNQPQHF. The CDR3 region has the DNA TGTGCCTGGAGTGTGGAGCGAGCGCGAAAGCCTAGCAATCAGCCCCAGCATTTT. The gene calls are TRBV30 and TRBJ1-5, with unresolved D. The CDR3 is 18 amino acids. Germline V gene lookup returns CDR1 GTSNPN and CDR2 SVGIG (reference sequence). Trimming stripped 0 bases from V and 0 bases from J, with 18 bases between.

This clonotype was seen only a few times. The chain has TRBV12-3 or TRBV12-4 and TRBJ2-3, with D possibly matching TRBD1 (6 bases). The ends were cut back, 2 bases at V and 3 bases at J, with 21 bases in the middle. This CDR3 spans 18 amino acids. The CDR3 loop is CASSLRGTGISMTDTQYF. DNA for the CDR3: TGTGCCAGCAGTTTAAGGGGGACCGGGATTTCAATGACAGATACGCAGTATTTT.

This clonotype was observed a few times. Written as DNA, the CDR3 is TGCAGTGCTAAAGACCGAGGGGGCCGGGGCTATGGCTACACCTTC. It yields the protein CSAKDRGGRGYGYTF. The J gene is TRBJ1-2, the V gene TRBV20-1; TRBD1 agrees at 7 bases. The J segment lost 4 bases and the V segment lost 4 bases, leaving 12 bases of the junction unmatched. Germline-derived CDR1 and CDR2 are DFQATT and SNEGSKA (reference sequence). The CDR3 length is 15 residues.

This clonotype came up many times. As DNA, the CDR3 is TGCGCCAGCAGCTTGGGACTCTCCATGCGAGAGACCCAGTACTTC. This sequence encodes CASSLGLSMRETQYF. The chain uses TRBV5-1 and TRBJ2-5; the D is unclear. With 0 bases removed from V and 4 bases from J, the gap between germline ends came to 13 bases. Germline CDR1 reads SGHRS; CDR2 reads YFSETQ. The CDR3 spans 15 residues.

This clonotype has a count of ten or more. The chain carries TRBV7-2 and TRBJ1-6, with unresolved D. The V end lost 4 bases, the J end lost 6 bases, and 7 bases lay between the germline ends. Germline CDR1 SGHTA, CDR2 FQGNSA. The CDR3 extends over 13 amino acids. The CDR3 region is CASSSDFNSPLHF. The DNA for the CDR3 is TGTGCCAGCAGCTCGGACTTTAATTCACCCCTCCACTTT.

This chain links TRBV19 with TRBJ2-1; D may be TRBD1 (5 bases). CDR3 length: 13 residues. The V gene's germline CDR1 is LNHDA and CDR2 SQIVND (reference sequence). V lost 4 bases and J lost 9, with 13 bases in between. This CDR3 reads CASSNNQGREQFF. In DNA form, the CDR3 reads TGTGCCAGTAGTAATAATCAGGGTCGTGAGCAGTTCTTC. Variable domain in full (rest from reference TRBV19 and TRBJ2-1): DGGITQSPKYLFRKEGQNVTLSCEQNLNHDAMYWYRQDPGQGLRLIYYSQIVNDFQKGDIAEGYSVSREKKESFPLTVTSAQKNPTAFYLCASSNNQGREQFFGPGTRLTVL.

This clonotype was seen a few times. The CDR3 DNA is TGCAGTCACACAGGGGGCTATGAGACCCAGTACTTC. Protein product: CSHTGGYETQYF. The gene calls are TRBV20-1 and TRBJ2-5; 9 nucleotides align to TRBD1. The CDR3 is 12 amino acids. CDR1 and CDR2 from the germline V gene are DFQATT and SNEGSKA (reference sequence). The ends lost 8 bases at V and 5 bases at J; junction bases unmatched: 6.

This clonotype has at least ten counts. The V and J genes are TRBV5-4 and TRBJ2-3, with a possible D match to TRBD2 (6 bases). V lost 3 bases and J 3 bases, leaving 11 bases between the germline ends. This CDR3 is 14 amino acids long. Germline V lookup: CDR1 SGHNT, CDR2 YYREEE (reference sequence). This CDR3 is CASSWAGRTDTQYF. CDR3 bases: TGTGCCAGCAGCTGGGCAGGGAGGACAGATACGCAGTATTTT.

DNA for the CDR3: TGTGCCAGCAGCTTACGACAGAATGGCATTCAGTACTTC. Translation gives CASSLRQNGIQYF. The V gene is TRBV7-6, the J gene TRBJ2-4; a possible D gene is TRBD1 (5 bases). The V end lost 2 bases, the J end lost 9 bases, and 11 bases lay between the germline ends. Germline V CDR1 and CDR2: SGHVS, FNYEAQ. The CDR3 has 13 residues.

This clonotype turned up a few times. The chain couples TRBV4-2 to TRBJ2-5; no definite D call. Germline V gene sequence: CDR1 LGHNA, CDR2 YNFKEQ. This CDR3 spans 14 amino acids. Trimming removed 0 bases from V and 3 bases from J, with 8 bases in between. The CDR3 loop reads CASSQDSGKETQYF. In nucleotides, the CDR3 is TGTGCCAGCAGCCAAGACAGTGGCAAAGAGACCCAGTACTTC.

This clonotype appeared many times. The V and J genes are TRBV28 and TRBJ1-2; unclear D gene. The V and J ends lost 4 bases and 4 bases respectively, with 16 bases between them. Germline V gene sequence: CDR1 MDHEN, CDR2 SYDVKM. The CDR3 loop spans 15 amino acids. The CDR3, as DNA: TGTGCCAGCAGTTCCTCAGGCAGGAGACTCTATGGCTACACCTTC. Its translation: CASSSSGRRLYGYTF.

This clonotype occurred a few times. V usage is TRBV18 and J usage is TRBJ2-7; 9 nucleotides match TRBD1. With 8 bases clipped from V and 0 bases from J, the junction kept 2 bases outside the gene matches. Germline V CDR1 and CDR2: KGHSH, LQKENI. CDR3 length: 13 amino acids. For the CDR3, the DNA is TGTGCCAGCACAGGGGGCAGCTCCTACGAGCAGTACTTC. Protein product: CASTGGSSYEQYF.

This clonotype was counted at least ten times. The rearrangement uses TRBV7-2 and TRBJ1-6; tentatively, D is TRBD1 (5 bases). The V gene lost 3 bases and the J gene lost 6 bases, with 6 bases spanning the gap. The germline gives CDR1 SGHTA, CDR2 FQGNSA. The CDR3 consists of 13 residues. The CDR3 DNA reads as TGTGCCAGCAGCTTGCAGGGTAATTCACCCCTCCACTTT. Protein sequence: CASSLQGNSPLHF.

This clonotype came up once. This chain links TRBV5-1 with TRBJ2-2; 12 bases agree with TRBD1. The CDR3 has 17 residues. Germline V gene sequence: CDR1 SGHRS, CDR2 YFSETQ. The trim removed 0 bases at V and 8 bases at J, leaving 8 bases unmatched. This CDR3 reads CASSLGPGQGAIGELFF. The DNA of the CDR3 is TGCGCCAGCAGCTTGGGACCGGGACAGGGGGCGATTGGGGAGCTGTTTTTT.